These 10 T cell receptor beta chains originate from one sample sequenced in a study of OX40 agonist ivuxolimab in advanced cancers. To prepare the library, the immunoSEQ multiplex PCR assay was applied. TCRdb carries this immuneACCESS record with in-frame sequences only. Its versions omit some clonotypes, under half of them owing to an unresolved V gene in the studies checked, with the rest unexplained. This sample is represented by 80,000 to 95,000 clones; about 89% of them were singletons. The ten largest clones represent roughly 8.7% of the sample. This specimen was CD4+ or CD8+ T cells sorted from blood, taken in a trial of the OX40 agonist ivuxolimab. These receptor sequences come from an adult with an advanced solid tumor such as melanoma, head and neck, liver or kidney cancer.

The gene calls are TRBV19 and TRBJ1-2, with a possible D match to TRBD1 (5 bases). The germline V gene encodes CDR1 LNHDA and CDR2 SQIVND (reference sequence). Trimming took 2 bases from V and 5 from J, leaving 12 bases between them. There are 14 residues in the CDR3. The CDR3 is CASSISAGYYGYTF. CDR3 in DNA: TGTGCCAGTAGTATATCCGCAGGGTATTATGGCTACACCTTC.

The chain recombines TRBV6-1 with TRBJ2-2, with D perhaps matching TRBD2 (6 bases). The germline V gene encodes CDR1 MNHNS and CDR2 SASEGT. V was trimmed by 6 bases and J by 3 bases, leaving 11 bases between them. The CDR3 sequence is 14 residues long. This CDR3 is CASRTLAYTGELFF. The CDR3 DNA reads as TGTGCCAGCAGAACCCTAGCGTACACCGGGGAGCTGTTTTTT.

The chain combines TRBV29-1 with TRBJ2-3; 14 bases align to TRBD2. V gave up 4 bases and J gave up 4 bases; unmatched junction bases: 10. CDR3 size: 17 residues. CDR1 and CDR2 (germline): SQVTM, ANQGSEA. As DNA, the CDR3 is TGCAGCGTTGGTACCGGGACTAGCGGGAGTCTCGCAGATACGCAGTATTTT. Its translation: CSVGTGTSGSLADTQYF.

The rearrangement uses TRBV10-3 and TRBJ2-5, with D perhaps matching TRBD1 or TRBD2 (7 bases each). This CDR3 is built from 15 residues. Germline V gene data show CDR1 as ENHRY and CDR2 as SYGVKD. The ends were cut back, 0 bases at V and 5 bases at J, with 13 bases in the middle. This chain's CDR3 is CAISESGRGQETQYF. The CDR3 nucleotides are TGTGCCATCAGTGAGTCAGGGAGGGGGCAGGAGACCCAGTACTTC.

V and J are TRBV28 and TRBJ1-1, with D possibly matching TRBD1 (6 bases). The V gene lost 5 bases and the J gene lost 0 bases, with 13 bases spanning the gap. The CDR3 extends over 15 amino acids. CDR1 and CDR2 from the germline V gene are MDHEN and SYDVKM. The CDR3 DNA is TGTGCCAGCAGTCGCAGTGACAGGCTGAACACTGAAGCTTTCTTT. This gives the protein CASSRSDRLNTEAFF.

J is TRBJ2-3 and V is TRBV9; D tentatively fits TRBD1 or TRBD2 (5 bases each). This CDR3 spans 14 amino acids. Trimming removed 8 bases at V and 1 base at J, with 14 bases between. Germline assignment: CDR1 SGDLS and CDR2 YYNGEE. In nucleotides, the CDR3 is TGTGCCAGTGGGGGAACGACAGGCACAGATACGCAGTATTTT. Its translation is CASGGTTGTDTQYF.

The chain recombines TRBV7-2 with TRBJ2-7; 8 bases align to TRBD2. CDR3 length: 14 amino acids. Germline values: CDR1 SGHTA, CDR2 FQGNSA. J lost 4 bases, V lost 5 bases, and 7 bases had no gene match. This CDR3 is CASSRREGSYEQYF. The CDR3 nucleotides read TGTGCCAGCAGCCGACGGGAGGGCTCATACGAGCAGTACTTC.

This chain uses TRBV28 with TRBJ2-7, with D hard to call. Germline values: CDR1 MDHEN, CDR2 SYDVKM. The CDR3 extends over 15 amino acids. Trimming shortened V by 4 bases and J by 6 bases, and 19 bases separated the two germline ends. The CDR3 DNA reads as TGTGCCAGCAGTTACTTTCGGACCGCGGTGGCCGAGCAGTACTTC. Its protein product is CASSYFRTAVAEQYF. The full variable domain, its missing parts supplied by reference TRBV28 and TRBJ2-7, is DVKVTQSSRYLVKRTGEKVFLECVQDMDHENMFWYRQDPGLGLRLIYFSYDVKMKEKGDIPEGYSVSREKKERFSLILESASTNQTSMYLCASSYFRTAVAEQYFGPGTRLTVT.

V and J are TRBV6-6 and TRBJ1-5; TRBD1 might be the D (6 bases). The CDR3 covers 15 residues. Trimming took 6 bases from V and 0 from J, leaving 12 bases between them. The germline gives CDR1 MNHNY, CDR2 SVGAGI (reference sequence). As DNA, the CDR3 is TGTGCCAGCAGGGACAGCCAGTATAGCAATCAGCCCCAGCATTTT. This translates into CASRDSQYSNQPQHF.

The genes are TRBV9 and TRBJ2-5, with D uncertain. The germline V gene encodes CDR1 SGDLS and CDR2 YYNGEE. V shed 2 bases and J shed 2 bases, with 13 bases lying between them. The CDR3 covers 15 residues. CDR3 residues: CASSVGRASQETQYF. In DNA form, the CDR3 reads TGTGCCAGCAGCGTTGGTAGGGCCAGTCAAGAGACCCAGTACTTC.